A selection of T cell receptor beta chains follows, all from one sample in a study of OX40 agonist ivuxolimab in advanced cancers. Profiled with immunoSEQ multiplex PCR; TCRdb holds only in-frame clones, not every one. The sample holds some 100,000 clones; around 84% are singletons and the top ten take around 1.1%. This specimen consisted of CD4+ or CD8+ T cells sorted from blood, obtained in a trial of the OX40 agonist ivuxolimab. The receptors were gathered from an adult with an advanced solid tumor such as melanoma, head and neck, liver or kidney cancer. CDR3s include the opening cysteine and the closing phenylalanine or tryptophan. Each record gives: J gene, clone size, V gene, D gene, CDR3 protein, CDR3 DNA. A D gene is named only where the DNA matches it firmly. Only some rows state a clone size, as once, few, many or a class for expanded clones.

>TRBJ2-3|NA|TRBV2|NA
CASSEASGARDTQYF
TGTGCCAGCAGTGAAGCATCGGGGGCGAGAGATACGCAGTATTTT
>TRBJ1-6|NA|TRBV6-6|NA
CASSSQGFNSPLHF
TGTGCCAGCAGTTCGCAGGGGTTTAATTCACCCCTCCACTTT
>TRBJ2-6|NA|TRBV15|NA
CATSRVRPGSGSGANVLTF
TGTGCCACCAGCAGAGTCAGACCGGGCAGTGGCTCTGGGGCCAACGTCCTGACTTTC
>TRBJ1-5|NA|TRBV28|TRBD1
CASSPGTGGNQPQHF
TGTGCCAGCAGTCCCGGGACAGGGGGCAATCAGCCCCAGCATTTT
>TRBJ1-1|NA|TRBV29-1|NA
CSVDEGYNTEAFF
TGCAGCGTTGATGAGGGCTATAACACTGAAGCTTTCTTT
>TRBJ1-6|NA|TRBV30|NA
CAWSARGGSSPLHF
TGTGCCTGGAGTGCGCGCGGGGGCAGTTCACCCCTCCACTTT
>TRBJ1-6|NA|TRBV11-2|NA
CASSPYFGNSPLHF
TGTGCCAGCAGCCCCTACTTTGGGAATTCACCCCTCCACTTT
>TRBJ2-7|NA|TRBV27|TRBD1
CASSYRDSSYEQYF
TGTGCCAGCAGTTACCGGGACAGCTCCTACGAGCAGTACTTC
>TRBJ1-5|NA|TRBV6-1|NA
CASSEVQGGNQPQHF
TGTGCCAGCAGCGAAGTACAGGGAGGCAATCAGCCCCAGCATTTT
>TRBJ2-3|NA|TRBV28|TRBD2
CASSILAGGADTQYF
TGTGCCAGCAGTATACTAGCGGGGGGGGCAGATACGCAGTATTTT
>TRBJ1-1|NA|TRBV28|TRBD1
CASPGQGPEGTEAFF
TGTGCCAGTCCGGGACAGGGGCCTGAGGGCACTGAAGCTTTCTTT
>TRBJ2-3|NA|TRBV5-1|NA
CASSFSGIDTQYF
TGCGCCAGCAGCTTTTCAGGGATAGATACGCAGTATTTT
>TRBJ2-3|NA|TRBV7-9|NA
CASSSGGGQGTDTQYF
TGTGCCAGCAGCTCCGGGGGAGGACAGGGCACAGATACGCAGTATTTT
>TRBJ2-1|NA|TRBV5-1|NA
CASSLAGDRAGDEQFF
TGCGCCAGCAGCTTGGCGGGAGACAGGGCGGGTGATGAGCAGTTCTTC
>TRBJ1-2|few|TRBV20-1|NA
CSARSDYGYTF
TGCAGTGCTAGGAGCGACTATGGCTACACCTTC
>TRBJ2-1|NA|TRBV4-1|TRBD2
CASSQGWLEAGVYNEQFF
TGCGCCAGCAGCCAAGGGTGGTTGGAAGCGGGGGTCTACAATGAGCAGTTCTTC
>TRBJ2-2|NA|TRBV5-6|NA
CASSLDGVAGELFF
TGTGCCAGCAGCTTGGATGGGGTCGCCGGGGAGCTGTTTTTT
>TRBJ1-5|NA|TRBV6-4|NA
CASRGDGNQPQHF
TGTGCCAGCAGGGGGGACGGGAATCAGCCCCAGCATTTT
>TRBJ1-5|NA|TRBV19|TRBD1
CASSTDRANQPQHF
TGTGCCAGTAGTACCGACAGGGCAAATCAGCCCCAGCATTTT
>TRBJ2-1|NA|TRBV28|NA
CASHRGGARNEQFF
TGTGCCAGCCACCGCGGAGGGGCGAGGAATGAGCAGTTCTTC
>TRBJ1-1|NA|TRBV6-1|NA
CASSVLRNTEAFF
TGTGCCAGCAGTGTACTCAGAAACACTGAAGCTTTCTTT
>TRBJ1-1|NA|TRBV11-2|TRBD1
CASSIWGQPNTEAFF
TGTGCCAGCAGCATATGGGGACAGCCGAACACTGAAGCTTTCTTT
>TRBJ2-5|NA|TRBV9|NA
CASSVGYQETQYF
TGTGCCAGCAGCGTAGGTTACCAAGAGACCCAGTACTTC